The T cell receptor (beta chain) described here comes from a study of hypomethylating agent response in myelodysplastic syndrome. Across the whole study: Patients with myelodysplastic syndrome were 8 or 9 male and 2 female. With a mean age of around 77 +/- 6.3 years, patients were most commonly cytogenetically diploid.

This clone was seen only a few times. At survey resolution, 400 ng of DNA per sample was split into two 200 ng replicates. Sequencing used immunoSEQ multiplex PCR; TCRdb keeps in-frame clones, though not all of them. The sample contains thousands of clones, about 81% of which appear only once. The germline V and J ends were trimmed by 2 bases and 8 bases, with 10 bases remaining between them. CDR1 and CDR2 from the germline V gene are KGHSH and LQKENI. This CDR3 contains 13 residues. The clonotype was recovered from a human donor with myelodysplastic syndrome. V usage is TRBV18 and J usage is TRBJ2-1, with D hard to call. Sequencing was performed on bone marrow, taken before or after starting hypomethylating agent treatment for myelodysplastic syndrome (not recorded which). CDR3 sequence reads: CASSPGVLDEQFF. The CDR3 DNA sequence: TGTGCCAGCTCACCAGGGGTTTTGGATGAGCAGTTCTTC.